These 3 T cell receptor beta chains were sequenced from one sample in a study of control samples from healthy donors and cancer patients. Generated by immunoSEQ multiplex PCR, the TCRdb table keeps only in-frame clones and is missing some. The repertoire holds more than 70,000 clones, 90% to 95% seen once, with around 0.9% in the top ten. Material: blood. The receptors come from a woman in her 30s in good health.

The V and J genes are TRBV7-2 and TRBJ2-1; 13 bases line up with TRBD2. This CDR3 comprises 15 residues. V was clipped by 6 bases and J by 8 bases; unmatched bases: 7. Germline CDR1 reads SGHTA; CDR2 reads FQGNSA. CDR3 in amino acids: CASRETSGGLYEQFF. CDR3 nucleotides: TGTGCCAGCAGGGAGACTAGCGGGGGGTTGTATGAGCAGTTCTTC.

V usage is TRBV19 and J usage is TRBJ2-7; D is ambiguous. From germline, CDR1 is LNHDA and CDR2 SQIVND (reference sequence). The CDR3 contains 10 residues. Deletions cut 8 bases from V and 0 bases from J, with 2 bases between. CDR3 nucleotide sequence: TGTGCCAGTGGCTCCTACGAGCAGTACTTC. Its protein product is CASGSYEQYF. The full variable domain, completed using reference TRBV19 and TRBJ2-7, is DGGITQSPKYLFRKEGQNVTLSCEQNLNHDAMYWYRQDPGQGLRLIYYSQIVNDFQKGDIAEGYSVSREKKESFPLTVTSAQKNPTAFYLCASGSYEQYFGPGTRLTVT.

CDR3 protein: CASSEQGGTEAFF. CDR3 nucleotide sequence: TGTGCCAGCAGTGAACAGGGTGGCACTGAAGCTTTCTTT. The chain uses TRBV2 and TRBJ1-1; D may be TRBD1 (5 bases). The ends were cut back, 2 bases at V and 4 bases at J, with 8 bases in the middle. Germline V gene data show CDR1 as SNHLY and CDR2 as FYNNEI. This CDR3 comprises 13 residues.